A selection of T cell receptor beta chains follows, all from one sample in a study of cytomegalovirus exposure and HLA in healthy donors. Profiling relied on immunoSEQ multiplex PCR, and the TCRdb table lists in-frame clones only, not all of them. The sample holds about 120,000 clones, around 63% seen once. The sequencing input was PBMCs. Receptors were obtained from a man aged 40-49 years in good health and CMV-seropositive. The conserved cysteine and the conserved F or W are not part of the CDR3 here. Each record gives: V gene, D gene, CDR3 protein. The D gene is left open where the match is weak.

TRBV6-5 TRBD1 ASSRQGLGTEAF
TRBV18 TRBD1 ASSRRAGQGKTDTQY
TRBV2 TRBD1 ASSPQGGSTIY
TRBV7-2 NA ASSLDGSVETQY
TRBV14 NA ASSQDRQKQY
TRBV20-1 NA SALYRREQY
TRBV2 TRBD1 ASSYSTGGSGNTIY
TRBV5-1 NA ASSLVLAGETQY
TRBV5-1 TRBD2 ASSFSLAAYEQY
TRBV5-6 NA ASSLQGNQPQH
TRBV4-3 TRBD2 ASSQVAGSYEQY
TRBV6-6 NA ASSQVGGQPQH
TRBV10-3 TRBD1 ATGTGAGMNTEAF
TRBV11-2 NA ASSHSTDTQY
TRBV28 TRBD1 ASFRRDRPTDTQY
TRBV5-1 NA ASRSDNYNEQF
TRBV7-3 NA ASSLNPGQYEQY
TRBV25-1 NA ASSAERANTGELF
TRBV5-1 NA ASSPGQNGAHGYT
TRBV2 TRBD1 ASRRDRGPATGELF
TRBV6-5 NA ASGGLAYYEQY
TRBV10-3 TRBD1 AISESRTGRNTEAF
TRBV2 TRBD2 ASTSFGIAGDGETQY
TRBV7-2 NA ASSPLQGSSQPQH
TRBV5-8 NA ASRLRTVTGELF
TRBV4-2 TRBD2 ASSRELAGGQAETQY
TRBV6-5 NA ASSYTDSNYGYT
TRBV7-9 TRBD1 ASSSRDRVYNEQF